This TCR beta chain emerged from a study of cytomegalovirus exposure and HLA in healthy donors (dated by TCRdb to 2015 to 2018). The study in broad terms: An earlier analysis of more than 550 of the donors reported 250 to 300 Gb of sequence data and 95 million to 120 million unique TCR beta sequences obtained from roughly 170 million T cells. To decide whether each TCR beta V gene segment behaved as functional or pseudogenic, an earlier analysis of fewer than 750 of the donors relied on high-throughput TCR beta sequencing. On average, about 200,000 unique TCR beta nucleotide sequences were sequenced per donor among more than 350 genotyped donors of the cohort, with roughly a sixth of those sequences being non-productive. The number of donors typed differed by locus, with roughly 620-640 for A, B, C, DRB1 and DQB1, around 500 for DQA1, approximately 570 for DPA1, and 450 to 480 for DPB1. Donor age, sex, ethnicity and CMV serostatus were collected together with the repertoire data. Several DR-DQ haplotypes were handled as single units for association and clustering, since linkage in the cohort was strong. A later genetic analysis took genome-wide SNP genotypes for about 55% of the 666 donors and used that subset as a discovery cohort. To study patterns of TCR occurrence, a later analysis re-analyzed previously published TCR beta repertoires from several hundred donors and added high-resolution HLA genotyping. In the later analysis, no new phenotypic data were used to find candidate immune exposures; instead, reliance was placed on TCR beta sequences and their occurrence across donors. About 300 gigabases of sequencing data and 80 million or so unique TCR sequences were included in an early release covering around 600 HLA-typed donors. The genetic ancestry cluster associated with self-reported Caucasian donors included over 65% of the 300 to 400 genotyped donors. Besides the first cohort of roughly 660 subjects, a separate validation cohort made up of 120 different subjects was used. The study used immunosequencing to profile the T cell repertoires of some 600 subjects and linked those repertoires to cytomegalovirus serostatus. Every repertoire in the discovery cohort had been generated on one and the same sequencing platform. High-throughput TCR immunosequencing, statistical association of individual TCRs with disease status, and machine learning were combined to predict cytomegalovirus infection status. Both class I and class II loci were covered by HLA typing, at four-digit resolution. The study aimed to test whether signatures of past pathogen exposure could be identified by cataloging public T cell receptors. Overall study results and their limits: Compared with the roughly 700-donor mean, donors in an Asian-associated ancestry cluster had fewer N-insertions in productive TCRs, according to a later genetic analysis. It was suggested by the authors that the approach could potentially be generalized to other disease states and immunological phenotypes. An association between a missense DCLRE1C variant and V-gene and J-gene trimming of TCR beta chains was found in a later genetic analysis and replicated in an independent cohort. When HLA alleles, especially DR and DQ, strongly co-occurred, TCR associations were difficult to assign to individual alleles. A later analysis found that TCR association rates varied across HLA loci, with DRB1 alleles showing the most associated TCRs and HLA-C alleles the fewest. Because the 87-base-pair reads could not distinguish some IMGT-functional V segments, including TRBV6-2 and TRBV6-3, those segments were excluded. A few of the identified cytomegalovirus-associated TCR beta chains were confirmed in vitro to be specific for cytomegalovirus antigens. Because some donors lacked HLA typing at each locus, the association tests relied only on the typed subset. For the cohort, immune exposure information was limited to CMV serostatus. In an earlier analysis of some 640 of the donors, most TCR beta V segments were observed in productive rearrangements about 87% or about 30% of the time, broadly matching IMGT annotations. Cytomegalovirus status was reported to be diagnosed by the classifier with high specificity and sensitivity in both the original and validation cohorts. Only TCR beta chains were sequenced in this cohort, and the absence of alpha or paired-chain data limited detectable features. Across donors, most TCR sequences were observed very rarely, whereas some public TCRs were present in many individuals. A later analysis found that HLA-associated TCR beta chains were more clonally expanded and had lower generation probabilities than equally common non-associated chains. Linkage disequilibrium might explain the correlated functional status among segregating V segments, but an unknown experimental factor could not be ruled out. Several of the top co-occurrence clusters appeared to be linked to parvovirus B19, influenza, CMV and Epstein-Barr virus, according to a later analysis. Seventeen rarely observed V segments, including chromosome 9 orphons, were excluded from the earlier analysis of several hundred of the donors because counts were too low. The sequencing pipeline was judged likely to have produced a cluster of highly shared sequence variants as a technical artifact. A later analysis found that most CMV-associated TCR beta chains appeared HLA-restricted, with HLA associations seemingly driven largely by CMV exposure. The presence/absence analyses assumed that sequencing depth was roughly uniform across donors, and that assumption may not be true. A further reported finding was that TCR beta sequences accurately predicted the HLA-A and HLA-B alleles for most subjects in the first cohort. In a later analysis, 16,951 TCR beta sequences were associated with specific HLA alleles at a false discovery rate of 0.05. In the study, roughly 160 TCR beta chains were listed as associated with cytomegalovirus.

The cohort comprised 670 or so healthy bone marrow donors. At the time of sampling, every cohort member was nominally healthy, though immune exposures that went unrecorded were likely present. The donor tested CMV seronegative and was one of the 352 seronegative cohort members. Every donor gave a peripheral blood sample, and the peripheral blood mononuclear cells from that sample were used for TCR beta sequencing. Genomic DNA extraction from the blood cell samples was performed with the Qiagen DNeasy Blood Extraction Kit. Library prep was done by the immunoSEQ multiplex PCR assay. A mixture of 60 forward primers for TCR Vbeta segments and 13 reverse primers for TCR Jbeta segments was used in the multiplex PCR. The CDR3 region of rearranged TCR beta genes was amplified from genomic DNA by a multiplex PCR assay. The Illumina HiSeq System was used to sequence the amplified TCR beta libraries as 87-base-pair reads. Per the authors' processing: Across the 500 to 700 repertoires, a later analysis counted roughly 77 million unique TCR beta chains, some 11 million of which were shared by at least two donors. A nearest-neighbor algorithm error-corrected the raw reads and collapsed the reads into unique sequences, merging closely related sequences to remove PCR and sequencing errors. CDR3 sequences were aligned to IMGT reference sequences to assign V, D and J gene segments. Each retained sequence needed at least a six-nucleotide match to both a V gene segment and a J gene segment. Rearrangements were classified as productive when the CDR3 lacked stop codons and remained in frame with V and J, and all other rearrangements were classified as non-productive. Following IMGT convention, CDR3 was defined as the stretch from the second conserved V-encoded cysteine to the conserved J-encoded phenylalanine. The earlier analysis of about 640 of the donors excluded any sequence lacking an unambiguous match to a single V gene segment. An earlier analysis of over 450 of the donors classified V segments as functional when productive rearrangements were above 56.7% and as segregating when the standard deviation between donors was above 5%. To diagnose cytomegalovirus status from the catalog of TCR beta chain sequences, a statistical classification framework was built. In a later analysis, TCR nucleotide sequences were compared against IMGT/GENE-DB human TR gene sequences so that V and J genes could be assigned. The TCRdist pipeline was used in a later analysis to assign CDR3 sequences and most-parsimonious VDJ recombination scenarios. In a later analysis, every TCR beta chain was defined by the combination of its CDR3 amino acid sequence and its V-gene family, and reads without a unique V-gene family were dropped. As a way to deal with suspected cross-contamination and a sequencing artifact, a later analysis dropped 640 or so nucleotide sequences that were highly shared and had low generation probability. In a later analysis, a clonal expansion index was calculated for each public chain from normalized within-repertoire ranks of inferred template counts. In a later analysis, generation probabilities were computed with a VDJ recombination model fitted to out-of-frame rearrangements, and the resulting probabilities were checked against IGoR. Hypergeometric tests were used in a later analysis to score TCR-TCR, TCR-HLA and TCR-CMV co-occurrence, with a repertoire-size bias correction applied to the TCR pairs. False discovery rates were estimated in a later analysis by permuting HLA or CMV assignments 20 times. A later analysis grouped co-occurring TCRs with DBSCAN, adding TCRdist sequence similarity when clustering within HLA-allele-positive subsets. Co-occurrence clustering excluded repertoires with fewer than 30,000 or more than 120,000 public chains, plus five with anomalous nucleotide sharing. TCRdb limited this immuneACCESS table to in-frame rearrangements with V and J called. A share of clones is missing; checked studies link under half to unresolved V genes, and the rest is unexplained. The DNA gave D and trimming, while V, J and clone size come from that table. This sample has 200,000 to 250,000 clones in its table, and around four fifths of those were observed once. The top ten hold roughly 0.71% of the sample.

For this clone: Its binding antigen is unknown. Per-base quality was not reported, and no clone a single base away is much larger than it.

Per the germline V gene (reference sequence), SGHNT is the CDR1 and YYREEE is the CDR2. The CDR3 sequence holds 16 residues, the cysteine and phenylalanine included. CDR3 DNA only is kept here, 48 bases in frame from base 1. V trim: 3 bases; J trim: 2 bases; unmatched bases: 4. The sequencing sample was made of PBMCs. The rearranged segments are TRBV5-4 and TRBJ2-3; 12 bases in the middle match TRBD2. The source is a boy aged 2-15 years in good health and CMV-seronegative. The CDR3 is CASSSGTSGYTDTQYF. DNA sequence: TGTGCCAGCAGCTCCGGGACTAGCGGGTACACAGATACGCAGTATTTT. Beyond the CDR3, the reference TRBV5-4 and TRBJ2-3 genes provide the residues; the full variable domain reads: ETGVTQSPTHLIKTRGQQVTLRCSSQSGHNTVSWYQQALGQGPQFIFQYYREEENGRGNFPPRFSGLQFPNYSSELNVNALELDDSALYLCASSSGTSGYTDTQYFGPGTRLTVL.